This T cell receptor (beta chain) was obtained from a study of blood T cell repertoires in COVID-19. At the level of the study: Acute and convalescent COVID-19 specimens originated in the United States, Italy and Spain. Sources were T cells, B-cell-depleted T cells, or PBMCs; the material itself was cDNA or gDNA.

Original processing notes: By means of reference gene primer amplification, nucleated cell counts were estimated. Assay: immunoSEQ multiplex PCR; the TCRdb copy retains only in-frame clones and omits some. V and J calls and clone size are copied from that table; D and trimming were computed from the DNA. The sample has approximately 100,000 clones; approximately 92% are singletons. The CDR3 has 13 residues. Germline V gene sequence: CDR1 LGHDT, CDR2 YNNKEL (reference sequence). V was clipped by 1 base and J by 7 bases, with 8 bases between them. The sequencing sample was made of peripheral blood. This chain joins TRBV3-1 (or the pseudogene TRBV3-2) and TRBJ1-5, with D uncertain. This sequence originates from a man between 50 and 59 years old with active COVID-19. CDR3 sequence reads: CASSQGLSQPQHF. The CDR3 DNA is TGTGCCAGCAGCCAAGGGTTAAGCCAGCCCCAGCATTTT.